This passage covers 18 T cell receptor beta chains from one sample sequenced in a study of cytomegalovirus exposure and HLA in healthy donors. 13 Jbeta primers and 60 Vbeta primers were used for the PCR. The data were produced by immunoSEQ multiplex PCR, yet TCRdb's version contains in-frame clones alone and is incomplete. The data contain about 110,000 clones, under 85% of them singletons. Sequencing was done on a sample of PBMCs. The receptors stem from a human donor in good health.

The gene calls are TRBV28 and TRBJ2-6; 7 bases fit TRBD2. The CDR3 is made up of 17 amino acids. Trimming at V came to 3 bases and at J to 1 base, leaving 6 bases not matched to a gene. Germline loops: CDR1 MDHEN, CDR2 SYDVKM. The DNA for the CDR3 is TGTGCCAGCAGTTTTGGCGGGAGAAGGTCTGGGGCCAACGTCCTGACTTTC. This sequence encodes CASSFGGRRSGANVLTF. Combining the CDR3 with reference TRBV28 and TRBJ2-6 gives the whole variable domain DVKVTQSSRYLVKRTGEKVFLECVQDMDHENMFWYRQDPGLGLRLIYFSYDVKMKEKGDIPEGYSVSREKKERFSLILESASTNQTSMYLCASSFGGRRSGANVLTFGAGSRLTVL.

The chain joins TRBV5-4 to TRBJ1-2; perhaps TRBD1 as D (5 bases). Trimming stripped 4 bases from V and 2 bases from J, with 12 bases between. The CDR3 spans 14 residues. Germline V gene sequence: CDR1 SGHNT, CDR2 YYREEE (reference sequence). Here the CDR3 reads CASSRDSFNYGYTF. The CDR3 nucleotides read TGTGCCAGCAGCCGTGACAGTTTCAACTATGGCTACACCTTC.

This clone came up a few times. The V and J genes are TRBV5-8 and TRBJ2-7; D is unresolved. The CDR3 has 13 amino acids. Germline lookup yields CDR1 SGHTS and CDR2 YDEGEE. The V end was cut by 1 base, the J end by 3 bases, with 8 bases between. The CDR3 region has the DNA TGTGCCAGCAGCTTGCGGTCGGTCTACGAGCAGTACTTC. This codes for CASSLRSVYEQYF.

V is TRBV5-1 and J is TRBJ1-2, with D unresolved. CDR1 is SGHRS and CDR2 is YFSETQ in the germline V gene. The V and J ends lost 3 bases and 7 bases respectively, with 13 bases between them. This CDR3 is built from 13 residues. The chain's CDR3 is CASSSESAGGYTF. CDR3 sequence (DNA): TGCGCCAGCAGCTCCGAATCCGCCGGTGGCTACACCTTC. Supplemented by reference TRBV5-1 and TRBJ1-2, the full variable domain reads KAGVTQTPRYLIKTRGQQVTLSCSPISGHRSVSWYQQTPGQGLQFLFEYFSETQRNKGNFPGRFSGRQFSNSRSEMNVSTLELGDSALYLCASSSESAGGYTFGSGTRLTVV.

The gene calls are TRBV28 and TRBJ2-5, with 10 bases identical to TRBD1. The germline gives CDR1 MDHEN, CDR2 SYDVKM. The CDR3 is 16 amino acids. The V gene end was trimmed by 5 bases and the J gene end by 4 bases; junction bases not matched to a gene: 10. This CDR3 is CASSPSRDRGLETQYF. CDR3 in DNA: TGTGCCAGCAGTCCCAGCCGGGACAGGGGACTAGAGACCCAGTACTTC.

This chain uses TRBV6-5 with TRBJ2-5; no definite D call. This CDR3 is 13 amino acids long. Germline V gene data show CDR1 as MNHEY and CDR2 as SVGAGI. V was shortened by 2 bases and J by 5 bases, with 9 bases between the two germline ends. This chain's CDR3 is CASSYERRETQYF. DNA of the CDR3: TGTGCCAGCAGTTACGAGAGGCGGGAGACCCAGTACTTC.

This chain joins TRBV6-5 and TRBJ2-1, with TRBD2 matching over 8 bases. This CDR3 is built from 15 residues. CDR1 is MNHEY and CDR2 is SVGAGI in the germline V gene. The V gene end was trimmed by 1 base and the J gene end by 2 bases; junction bases not matched to a gene: 1. The CDR3 region has the DNA TGTGCCAGCAGTTACTTCGGGGGGGCCTACAATGAGCAGTTCTTC. Amino acid sequence: CASSYFGGAYNEQFF.

This rearrangement joins TRBV2 to TRBJ1-2; 7 nucleotides agree with TRBD1. Germline V gene lookup returns CDR1 SNHLY and CDR2 FYNNEI. The CDR3 length is 14 residues. Germline trimming cut 4 bases from V and 4 bases from J; bases unmatched to any gene: 6. The CDR3 region has the DNA TGTGCCAGCAGTGGACAGGGACCGGTCTATGGCTACACCTTC. Translating it yields CASSGQGPVYGYTF. The full variable domain, with the rest looked up from reference TRBV2 and TRBJ1-2, is EPEVTQTPSHQVTQMGQEVILRCVPISNHLYFYWYRQILGQKVEFLVSFYNNEISEKSEIFDDQFSVERPDGSNFTLKIRSTKLEDSAMYFCASSGQGPVYGYTFGSGTRLTVV.

This chain connects TRBV6-5 to TRBJ2-7; the D is unclear. The ends were cut back, 6 bases at V and 4 bases at J, with 16 bases in the middle. CDR3 length: 14 residues. Germline V gene data show CDR1 as MNHEY and CDR2 as SVGAGI. CDR3 sequence: CASRPTRTQYEQYF. The CDR3 DNA sequence: TGTGCCAGCAGACCGACAAGAACCCAGTACGAGCAGTACTTC.

V and J are TRBV19 and TRBJ1-4; TRBD1 matches 7 bases. Germline V lookup: CDR1 LNHDA, CDR2 SQIVND (reference sequence). The CDR3 extends over 15 amino acids. V lost 6 bases to trimming and J lost 5 bases; unmatched junction nucleotides: 9. The CDR3 protein is CASSTTGAGNEKLFF. In DNA form, the CDR3 reads TGTGCCAGTAGCACCACAGGGGCCGGAAATGAAAAACTGTTTTTT.

This clone turned up a few times. This chain links TRBV2 with TRBJ2-7; the match to TRBD1 covers 9 bases. The CDR3 consists of 14 residues. Germline loops: CDR1 SNHLY, CDR2 FYNNEI. J was trimmed by 4 bases and V by 6 bases; bases with no gene match: 7. This CDR3 is CASSFPGTGYEQYF. Here the CDR3 DNA reads TGTGCCAGCAGCTTTCCCGGGACAGGGTACGAGCAGTACTTC.

The V gene is TRBV2, the J gene TRBJ2-4, with D maybe TRBD2 (6 bases). Trimming shortened V by 6 bases and J by 0 bases, and 12 bases separated the two germline ends. Per the germline V gene, CDR1 is SNHLY and CDR2 is FYNNEI. This CDR3 has 15 residues. CDR3 sequence (DNA): TGTGCCAGCAGCGGGGACTTGATAGCCAAAAACATTCAGTACTTC. Its protein is CASSGDLIAKNIQYF.

The rearrangement joins TRBV6-5 to TRBJ1-1; 8 bases align to TRBD1. Germline-derived CDR1 and CDR2 are MNHEY and SVGAGI. The CDR3 has 13 residues. V shed 6 bases and J 8 bases; nucleotides not matched to a gene: 8. The CDR3 spells CASSIRRQGEAFF. CDR3 DNA sequence: TGTGCCAGCAGCATAAGGCGACAGGGGGAAGCTTTCTTT.

The V call is TRBV28, the J call TRBJ2-7; D might be TRBD2 (6 bases). Germline V gene lookup returns CDR1 MDHEN and CDR2 SYDVKM. The CDR3 is 15 residues long. V was shortened by 8 bases and J by 2 bases, with 19 bases between the two germline ends. The CDR3 region has the DNA TGTGCCAGCGAGTACGGGGACTCTATTGCCTACGAGCAGTACTTC. This encodes CASEYGDSIAYEQYF. The variable domain in full, completed from reference TRBV28 and TRBJ2-7, reads DVKVTQSSRYLVKRTGEKVFLECVQDMDHENMFWYRQDPGLGLRLIYFSYDVKMKEKGDIPEGYSVSREKKERFSLILESASTNQTSMYLCASEYGDSIAYEQYFGPGTRLTVT.

V and J are TRBV29-1 and TRBJ2-3; TRBD2 matches 12 bases. This CDR3 comprises 15 residues. CDR1 SQVTM and CDR2 ANQGSEA come from the germline V gene. The ends lost 6 bases at V and 2 bases at J; junction bases unmatched: 6. CDR3 in DNA: TGCAGCGTGGAGACTAGCGGGAGTACCACAGATACGCAGTATTTT. This encodes CSVETSGSTTDTQYF.

V is TRBV9 and J is TRBJ1-2; a possible D gene is TRBD1 (5 bases). The CDR3 has 13 amino acids. CDR1 and CDR2 from the germline V gene are SGDLS and YYNGEE. V shed 6 bases and J shed 4 bases, with 13 bases lying between them. The CDR3 loop is CASTQWGSYGYTF. The CDR3 DNA reads TGTGCCAGCACCCAATGGGGCAGCTATGGCTACACCTTC.

Remarks on this clone: An end of the junction does not agree with germline; a read error may underlie this. The chain couples TRBV10-3 to TRBJ2-6; 8 nucleotides agree with TRBD1. Germline-derived CDR1 and CDR2 are ENHRY and SYGVKD. This CDR3 is built from 20 residues. CDR3 residues: CAISAPRWDRTYSGANGLTF. The DNA for the CDR3 is TGTGCCATCAGTGCCCCTCGGTGGGACAGGACCTACTCTGGGGCCAACGGCCTGACTTTC.

In this sample, this clone turned up once. The J gene is TRBJ2-3, the V gene TRBV14, with a possible D match to TRBD2 (5 bases). The CDR3 sequence is 15 residues long. V was trimmed by 10 bases and J by 1 base, leaving 18 bases between them. The germline V gene encodes CDR1 SGHDN and CDR2 FVKESK. CDR3 DNA sequence: TGTGCCACTACCCAAGGAGGAACAGGCACAGATACGCAGTATTTT. Its protein product is CATTQGGTGTDTQYF.